The entry below gives a single T cell receptor beta chain sequence along with its context. Someone with COVID-19 had been met by exposed participants within 2 weeks before study entry. This sample was taken from a study of blood T cell repertoires in COVID-19. For the study at large: Acute and convalescent COVID-19 specimens originated in the United States, Italy and Spain. PBMCs, B-cell-depleted T cells, or T cells were the source of the cDNA or gDNA that made up the material.

As handled by the study authors: Amplified reference gene primers provided the basis for estimating nucleated cell counts. The method was immunoSEQ multiplex PCR; TCRdb's version includes in-frame clones alone and lacks a portion of them. V and J calls and clone size are copied from that table; D and trimming were computed from the DNA. The sample holds under 450,000 clones, roughly nine tenths seen once. Trimming left V 3 bases short and J 0 bases short, with 9 bases between. CDR1 and CDR2 (germline): SGHDT, YYEEEE. The length of the CDR3 is 14 residues. The chain joins TRBV5-6 to TRBJ1-1; D is perhaps TRBD1 (6 bases). This TCR was sampled from a woman aged 40-49 years who had been exposed to COVID-19. What was sequenced was PBMCs or T cells enriched from blood (not recorded which). CDR3 coding DNA: TGTGCCAGCAGCTGGGGGACAATGAACACTGAAGCTTTCTTT. Its protein product is CASSWGTMNTEAFF.